Presented here are 8 T cell receptor beta chains from one specimen sequenced in a study of T cell changes during pregnancy in multiple sclerosis. The protocol was immunoSEQ multiplex PCR, while the TCRdb copy is restricted to in-frame clones and leaves out a portion. The table lists 45,000 to 70,000 clones, around 92% of them singletons. The sequencing here drew on CD4+ T cells from peripheral blood mononuclear cells, taken in the second trimester of pregnancy. The receptor set was obtained from a female donor with multiple sclerosis, enrolled in a pregnancy study.

The V and J genes are TRBV6-6 and TRBJ1-1, with D perhaps TRBD1 (6 bases). V dropped 4 bases and J dropped 0 bases, with 15 bases sitting between them. CDR1 is MNHNY and CDR2 is SVGAGI in the germline V gene (reference sequence). The CDR3 sequence is 16 residues long. CDR3 loop: CASSWGPTGMNTEAFF. The CDR3 DNA reads as TGTGCCAGCAGTTGGGGGCCCACAGGCATGAACACTGAAGCTTTCTTT.

This clone was seen only once. This chain links TRBV5-1 with TRBJ1-1; 9 bases match TRBD1. The germline V gene encodes CDR1 SGHRS and CDR2 YFSETQ. The V and J ends lost 4 bases and 6 bases, in that order; junction bases with no gene match: 10. The CDR3 totals 15 residues. As DNA, the CDR3 is TGCGCCAGCAGCCGTGGACAGGGGAGTGGAGCTGAAGCTTTCTTT. This gives the protein CASSRGQGSGAEAFF.

This chain joins TRBV11-3 and TRBJ2-2; 7 nucleotides line up with TRBD2. This CDR3 is built from 14 residues. V lost 2 bases to trimming and J lost 6 bases; unmatched junction nucleotides: 3. Germline CDR1 SGHNT, CDR2 YENEEA. The CDR3 nucleotides read TGTGCCAGCAGCTTACGGACTAGACCCGGGGAGCTGTTTTTT. Translated, it gives CASSLRTRPGELFF.

The chain couples TRBV19 to TRBJ1-5; 7 bases line up with TRBD1. The ends lost 2 bases at V and 6 bases at J; junction bases unmatched: 7. CDR1 is LNHDA, CDR2 SQIVND, per germline (reference sequence). The CDR3 spans 15 residues. CDR3 in amino acids: CASSIKTGLGQPQHF. In DNA, the CDR3 is TGTGCCAGTAGTATAAAGACAGGGCTAGGTCAGCCCCAGCATTTT.

This rearrangement joins TRBV15 to TRBJ2-7, with D perhaps TRBD1 (5 bases). CDR1 and CDR2 from the germline V gene are LNHNV and YYDKDF (reference sequence). Trimming took 2 bases from V and 1 from J, leaving 9 bases between them. The CDR3 is 14 amino acids. CDR3 DNA: TGTGCCACCAGCAGATCCAGACAGTCCTACGAGCAGTACTTC. This translates into CATSRSRQSYEQYF. The full variable domain, rest sourced from reference TRBV15 and TRBJ2-7, is DAMVIQNPRYQVTQFGKPVTLSCSQTLNHNVMYWYQQKSSQAPKLLFHYYDKDFNNEADTPDNFQSRRPNTSFCFLDIRSPGLGDTAMYLCATSRSRQSYEQYFGPGTRLTVT.

This clone was picked up one time. The chain carries TRBV30 and TRBJ1-2; a possible D gene is TRBD1 (6 bases). The CDR3 covers 12 residues. Trimming stripped 3 bases from V and 4 bases from J, with 9 bases between. CDR1 and CDR2 (germline): GTSNPN, SVGIG (reference sequence). The CDR3 reads CAWRRQVYGYTF. The CDR3 nucleotides read TGTGCCTGGAGGAGACAGGTCTATGGCTACACCTTC.

J is TRBJ1-4 and V is TRBV28, with TRBD1 matching over 10 bases. V was clipped by 5 bases and J by 0 bases; unmatched bases: 9. Germline V gene sequence: CDR1 MDHEN, CDR2 SYDVKM. The CDR3 runs 18 residues. The CDR3 here is CASSASGQGMATNEKLFF. CDR3 bases: TGTGCCAGCAGTGCCTCGGGACAGGGGATGGCAACTAATGAAAAACTGTTTTTT.

The chain is built from TRBV2 and TRBJ2-1; weak D call: TRBD2 (6 bases). Trimming stripped 4 bases from V and 0 bases from J, with 10 bases between. Germline CDR1 and CDR2: SNHLY and FYNNEI. The CDR3 runs 15 residues. The CDR3 reads CASSVGGVSYNEQFF. The CDR3 coding sequence is TGTGCCAGCAGTGTAGGAGGGGTCTCCTACAATGAGCAGTTCTTC.